This entry is about one T cell receptor beta chain. These data are taken from a study of OX40 agonist ivuxolimab in advanced cancers. There are 13 residues in the CDR3. V was shortened by 7 bases and J by 3 bases, with 12 bases between the two germline ends. The germline CDR1 and CDR2 sequences are MDHEN and SYDVKM. Cycle 7 day 1, cycle 4 day 1, and baseline were the timepoints at which blood was sampled. Clones were read by immunoSEQ multiplex PCR, and TCRdb kept only the in-frame ones, dropping some. The repertoire holds tens of thousands of clones, with 87% as singletons. Material: CD4+ or CD8+ T cells sorted from blood, obtained in a trial of the OX40 agonist ivuxolimab. The gene calls are TRBV28 and TRBJ2-5; TRBD2 is a possible D gene (5 bases). This sequence was found in an adult with an advanced solid tumor such as melanoma, head and neck, liver or kidney cancer. The CDR3 loop reads CASTYPGKETQYF. CDR3 nucleotides: TGTGCCAGCACCTATCCGGGGAAAGAGACCCAGTACTTC.